The 32 T cell receptor beta chains listed next were all sequenced from one sample in a study of blood T cell repertoires in COVID-19 (TCRdb year 2020). Libraries were prepared through the immunoSEQ multiplex PCR assay. Imported from immuneACCESS, the table was reduced by TCRdb to in-frame sequences with V and J called. These copies leave out some clones; in studies compared against another copy, an unresolved V gene accounts for under half, and the cause of the remainder is not known. Here the sample has more than 65,000 clones; roughly 73% occur a single time. Jointly, the top ten make up roughly 6.5% of the sample. Input material: peripheral blood. The origin of the receptors is a woman aged 60 to 75 with acute or convalescent COVID-19.

This chain uses TRBV19 with TRBJ2-1; 7 bases map to TRBD2. Germline V gene lookup returns CDR1 LNHDA and CDR2 SQIVND (reference sequence). The CDR3 length is 13 residues. V shed 3 bases and J 7 bases; nucleotides not matched to a gene: 3. DNA for the CDR3: TGTGCCAGTAGTATTGGGAGGGAAAATGAGCAGTTCTTC. Residues: CASSIGRENEQFF. The entire variable domain, with the rest obtained from reference TRBV19 and TRBJ2-1, is as follows: DGGITQSPKYLFRKEGQNVTLSCEQNLNHDAMYWYRQDPGQGLRLIYYSQIVNDFQKGDIAEGYSVSREKKESFPLTVTSAQKNPTAFYLCASSIGRENEQFFGPGTRLTVL.

The chain joins TRBV5-6 to TRBJ2-5, with TRBD2 as a possible D gene (6 bases). The germline V and J ends were trimmed by 1 base and 3 bases, with 10 bases remaining between them. This CDR3 is built from 14 residues. Looked up from germline, CDR1 is SGHDT and CDR2 is YYEEEE. The CDR3 nucleotides read TGTGCCAGCAGCTTGATCACGGGGGAAGAGACCCAGTACTTC. It is translated as CASSLITGEETQYF.

The gene calls are TRBV7-3 and TRBJ2-3; D unresolved. Germline assignment: CDR1 SGHTA and CDR2 FQGTGA. Between the trimmed V and J ends, which lost 6 bases and 4 bases, there was a span of 11 bases. The CDR3 covers 13 residues. The CDR3 nucleotides read TGTGCCAGCAGGCCTAGGAGAGCAGATACGCAGTATTTT. Amino acid sequence: CASRPRRADTQYF.

This clone appeared a few times. At the DNA level, this CDR3 is encoded by other sequences in the same sample as well. The V and J genes are TRBV12-3 or TRBV12-4 and TRBJ1-1; D might be TRBD1 (5 bases). The CDR3 consists of 13 residues. Trimming pared 2 bases from V and 2 bases from J, leaving 6 bases between. CDR3 sequence (DNA): TGTGCCAGCAGTTTACAGGGTAACACTGAAGCTTTCTTT. Its protein product is CASSLQGNTEAFF.

The rearrangement uses TRBV11-2 and TRBJ1-1, with 7 bases aligning to TRBD1. V was clipped by 0 bases and J by 11 bases; unmatched bases: 12. Per germline, CDR1 SGHAT and CDR2 FQNNGV. CDR3 size: 15 residues. CDR3 nucleotides: TGTGCCAGCAGCTTAGACCATGAACAGGGGAGAGGTGCTTTCTTT. Amino acids: CASSLDHEQGRGAFF.

This clone has a single count. The genes are TRBV5-1 and TRBJ2-3; 9 nucleotides agree with TRBD1. The germline CDR1 and CDR2 sequences are SGHRS and YFSETQ. CDR3 length: 14 amino acids. V dropped 5 bases and J dropped 1; count of bases not matched to a gene: 2. CDR3 sequence reads: CASSWTGGTDTQYF. CDR3 coding DNA: TGCGCCAGCAGTTGGACAGGGGGCACAGATACGCAGTATTTT.

V usage is TRBV7-2 and J usage is TRBJ1-5, with TRBD1 as a possible D gene (6 bases). Germline V gene data show CDR1 as SGHTA and CDR2 as FQGNSA. Deletions cut 4 bases from V and 6 bases from J, with 13 bases between. The CDR3 spans 14 residues. CDR3 sequence: CASSWAGVGQPQHF. Here the CDR3 DNA reads TGTGCCAGCAGCTGGGCAGGGGTTGGTCAGCCCCAGCATTTT.

This rearrangement joins TRBV18 to TRBJ1-1, with D unresolved. Trimming stripped 3 bases from V and 4 bases from J, with 15 bases between. This CDR3 is built from 15 residues. CDR1 KGHSH and CDR2 LQKENI come from the germline V gene. In nucleotides, the CDR3 is TGTGCCAGCTCACCTTACACTGGGAGGAGCACTGAAGCTTTCTTT. Translated, it gives CASSPYTGRSTEAFF.

The chain carries TRBV28 and TRBJ2-7; 7 bases map to TRBD1. Germline-derived CDR1 and CDR2 are MDHEN and SYDVKM. The CDR3 is made up of 14 amino acids. Unmatched junction bases numbered 7, after V lost 7 bases and J lost 1 base. The CDR3 protein is CASTKTGSSYEQYF. In nucleotides, the CDR3 is TGTGCCAGCACAAAGACAGGGTCATCCTACGAGCAGTACTTC.

The chain uses TRBV4-2 and TRBJ1-2; D is uncertain. The CDR3 has 14 amino acids. Trimming took 1 base from V and 5 from J, leaving 11 bases between them. Germline CDR1 LGHNA, CDR2 YNFKEQ. CDR3 bases: TGTGCCAGCAGCCAAGTGGATGAGGAATATGGCTACACCTTC. Amino acid sequence: CASSQVDEEYGYTF.

This sequence joins TRBV15 and TRBJ2-2, with 9 nucleotides matching TRBD1. The J segment lost 5 bases and the V segment lost 3 bases, leaving 7 bases of the junction unmatched. In germline, CDR1 is LNHNV, CDR2 YYDKDF (reference sequence). CDR3 length equals 16 residues. The CDR3 sequence is CATSSSGTGWTGELFF. The DNA for the CDR3 is TGTGCCACCAGCAGCTCCGGGACAGGGTGGACCGGGGAGCTGTTTTTT.

This clone was counted a single time. The V call is TRBV7-2, the J call TRBJ2-1, with D possibly TRBD2 on 6 matching bases. The length of the CDR3 is 14 residues. Trimming removed 3 bases from V and 4 bases from J, with 10 bases in between. The germline gives CDR1 SGHTA, CDR2 FQGNSA. The chain's CDR3 is CASSFEAGYNEQFF. The CDR3 region has the DNA TGTGCCAGCAGCTTCGAAGCGGGTTACAATGAGCAGTTCTTC. Variable domain in full (rest from reference TRBV7-2 and TRBJ2-1): GAGVSQSPSNKVTEKGKDVELRCDPISGHTALYWYRQSLGQGLEFLIYFQGNSAPDKSGLPSDRFSAERTGGSVSTLTIQRTQQEDSAVYLCASSFEAGYNEQFFGPGTRLTVL.

This clone was counted between two and nine times. Written as DNA, the CDR3 is TGTGCCAGCAGCTTAGGCCCAGGGATGTACGAGCAGTACTTC. Translating gives CASSLGPGMYEQYF. This chain joins TRBV7-8 and TRBJ2-7, with a possible D match to TRBD1 (5 bases). V shed 1 base and J shed 4 bases, with 11 bases lying between them. Germline lookup yields CDR1 SGHVS and CDR2 FQNEAQ. CDR3 length: 14 residues.

The genes are TRBV25-1 and TRBJ2-7; 7 bases fit TRBD1. The CDR3 has 13 amino acids. J was trimmed by 3 bases and V by 8 bases; bases with no gene match: 7. Germline V gene lookup returns CDR1 MGHDK and CDR2 SYGVNS. Here the CDR3 DNA reads TGTGCCAGCTCTAAGACAGGGCACTACGAGCAGTACTTC. This encodes CASSKTGHYEQYF.

The chain uses TRBV5-4 and TRBJ2-5; possible D gene TRBD2, 5 bases. Germline-derived CDR1 and CDR2 are SGHNT and YYREEE (reference sequence). V was pared by 0 bases and J by 4 bases, with 10 bases between. This CDR3 is 14 amino acids long. CDR3 loop: CASSLESRAETQYF. CDR3 sequence (DNA): TGTGCCAGCAGCTTGGAATCGAGGGCAGAGACCCAGTACTTC.

The chain recombines TRBV6-5 with TRBJ1-2, with a tentative D call TRBD1 (6 bases). Looked up from germline, CDR1 is MNHEY and CDR2 is SVGAGI. The V end lost 0 bases, the J end lost 6 bases, and 17 bases lay between the germline ends. The CDR3 consists of 16 residues. The CDR3 sequence: CASSYSNDGGSNGYTF. As DNA, the CDR3 is TGTGCCAGCAGTTACTCGAATGATGGGGGCTCCAATGGCTACACCTTC.

The chain has TRBV6-2 or TRBV6-3 and TRBJ2-3, with 9 positions matching TRBD1. Germline V gives CDR1 MNHEY, CDR2 SVGEGT. Trimming removed 5 bases from V and 4 bases from J; junction bases left unmatched: 13. The CDR3 contains 17 residues. The CDR3 coding sequence is TGTGCCAGCAGTCGGCACAGGGGGCACCGGCATCCAGATACGCAGTATTTT. It codes for CASSRHRGHRHPDTQYF.

This clone was counted only a few times. CDR3 nucleotide sequence: TGCGCCAGCAGCACTGGACAGGGCGAGGGCTACACCTTC. This codes for CASSTGQGEGYTF. J is TRBJ1-2 and V is TRBV5-1; 8 nucleotides align to TRBD1. The CDR3 has 13 residues. The J segment lost 8 bases and the V segment lost 4 bases, leaving 7 bases of the junction unmatched. Germline-derived CDR1 and CDR2 are SGHRS and YFSETQ.

This clone was seen a single time. The chain carries TRBV19 and TRBJ2-7; 7 bases are a match to TRBD1. After removal of 7 bases from V and 0 bases from J, the junction contained 6 bases not matched to a gene. The germline gives CDR1 LNHDA, CDR2 SQIVND (reference sequence). This CDR3 is 14 amino acids long. CDR3 nucleotide sequence: TGTGCCAGTACCCCCGGGACAGTCTCCTACGAGCAGTACTTC. It is translated as CASTPGTVSYEQYF.

J is TRBJ2-7 and V is TRBV28; the D is unclear. CDR3 length: 13 residues. Trimming removed 6 bases at V and 2 bases at J, with 11 bases between. Germline V gene sequence: CDR1 MDHEN, CDR2 SYDVKM. The CDR3 bases are TGTGCCAGCAGGCCGACACCTACCTACGAGCAGTACTTC. Its translation: CASRPTPTYEQYF.

This chain connects TRBV15 to TRBJ1-2; D gene uncertain. From germline, CDR1 is LNHNV and CDR2 YYDKDF (reference sequence). The CDR3 covers 15 residues. The ends were cut back, 3 bases at V and 3 bases at J, with 14 bases in the middle. CDR3 sequence: CATSRLETDYYGYTF. The CDR3 region has the DNA TGTGCCACCAGCAGGCTAGAGACGGATTACTATGGCTACACCTTC.

The chain has TRBV11-2 and TRBJ1-1, with 7 bases that match TRBD1. The trim removed 2 bases at V and 4 bases at J, leaving 10 bases unmatched. CDR1 is SGHAT, CDR2 FQNNGV, per germline. The CDR3 contains 16 residues. The CDR3: CASSLTRQGGGTEAFF. Written as DNA, the CDR3 is TGTGCCAGCAGCTTAACCCGACAGGGCGGAGGCACTGAAGCTTTCTTT.

This rearrangement joins TRBV19 to TRBJ1-1; possible D gene TRBD1, 6 bases. The CDR3 totals 15 residues. Germline lookup yields CDR1 LNHDA and CDR2 SQIVND (reference sequence). V lost 1 base and J 4 bases, leaving 13 bases between the germline ends. The CDR3 is CASSIGTGWGTEAFF. DNA of the CDR3: TGTGCCAGTAGTATAGGTACAGGGTGGGGCACTGAAGCTTTCTTT. Full variable domain (missing parts from reference TRBV19 and TRBJ1-1): DGGITQSPKYLFRKEGQNVTLSCEQNLNHDAMYWYRQDPGQGLRLIYYSQIVNDFQKGDIAEGYSVSREKKESFPLTVTSAQKNPTAFYLCASSIGTGWGTEAFFGQGTRLTVV.

V is TRBV2 and J is TRBJ1-1; D might be TRBD1 (5 bases). Germline V gene data show CDR1 as SNHLY and CDR2 as FYNNEI. Trimming shortened V by 5 bases and J by 6 bases, and 10 bases separated the two germline ends. The CDR3 sequence is 12 residues long. The CDR3 spells CASSLRGAEAFF. CDR3 DNA sequence: TGTGCCAGCAGTCTAAGGGGCGCTGAAGCTTTCTTT.

The rearrangement uses TRBV5-6 and TRBJ1-6; no clear D gene. V lost 2 bases, J lost 0 bases, and 9 bases lay in between. Germline V gene lookup returns CDR1 SGHDT and CDR2 YYEEEE. The CDR3 covers 16 residues. CDR3 sequence reads: CASSFRTVSYNSPLHF. The CDR3 DNA reads as TGTGCCAGCAGCTTCCGGACTGTCTCCTATAATTCACCCCTCCACTTT. Looking up the rest from reference TRBV5-6 and TRBJ1-6 gives the full variable domain: DAGVTQSPTHLIKTRGQQVTLRCSPKSGHDTVSWYQQALGQGPQFIFQYYEEEERQRGNFPDRFSGHQFPNYSSELNVNALLLGDSALYLCASSFRTVSYNSPLHFGNGTRLTVT.

The V gene is TRBV10-3, the J gene TRBJ2-2; 9 nucleotides agree with TRBD1. The trim removed 6 bases at V and 3 bases at J, leaving 5 bases unmatched. This CDR3 comprises 15 residues. Per the germline V gene, CDR1 is ENHRY and CDR2 is SYGVKD. DNA for the CDR3: TGTGCCATCAGCCCACAGGGGGCGGACACCGGGGAGCTGTTTTTT. It codes for CAISPQGADTGELFF.

The chain is built from TRBV5-1 and TRBJ2-3; perhaps TRBD2 as D (5 bases). The CDR3 runs to 16 residues. V was clipped by 2 bases and J by 0 bases, with 13 bases between them. Germline-derived CDR1 and CDR2 are SGHRS and YFSETQ. Here the CDR3 DNA reads TGCGCCAGCAGCTTCCACCCCGGGGAGAGCACAGATACGCAGTATTTT. Amino acid sequence: CASSFHPGESTDTQYF.

The rearrangement links TRBV12-3 or TRBV12-4 to TRBJ1-6; D is uncertain. CDR3 length: 13 residues. Trimming shortened V by 10 bases and J by 0 bases, and 7 bases separated the two germline ends. For the CDR3, the DNA is TGTGCCACCGCCAGCTCCTATAATTCACCCCTCCACTTT. This sequence encodes CATASSYNSPLHF.

This clone was detected only a few times. The chain couples TRBV2 to TRBJ1-4; 7 positions agree with TRBD1. Germline CDR1 and CDR2: SNHLY and FYNNEI. The CDR3 has 14 residues. The V and J ends lost 5 bases and 4 bases, in that order; junction bases with no gene match: 4. Here the CDR3 DNA reads TGTGCCAGCAGTCTAGGACAGGTTAATGAAAAACTGTTTTTT. It specifies CASSLGQVNEKLFF. The full variable domain, in which reference TRBV2 and TRBJ1-4 provide the parts outside the CDR3, is EPEVTQTPSHQVTQMGQEVILRCVPISNHLYFYWYRQILGQKVEFLVSFYNNEISEKSEIFDDQFSVERPDGSNFTLKIRSTKLEDSAMYFCASSLGQVNEKLFFGSGTQLSVL.

This chain joins TRBV19 and TRBJ2-3; TRBD2 matches 9 bases. V lost 3 bases, J lost 2 bases, and 21 bases stayed unmatched. The CDR3 is 21 amino acids. Per germline, CDR1 LNHDA and CDR2 SQIVND (reference sequence). The CDR3 coding sequence is TGTGCCAGTAGTATTAATGGACTAGCGCACCGAGGAGCCCTGAACACAGATACGCAGTATTTT. Amino acids: CASSINGLAHRGALNTDTQYF.

In this sample, this clone turned up once. J is TRBJ2-1 and V is TRBV18; 7 bases are shared with TRBD1. Germline trimming cut 8 bases from V and 6 bases from J; bases unmatched to any gene: 10. The CDR3 runs 14 residues. Germline-derived CDR1 and CDR2 are KGHSH and LQKENI. The CDR3 DNA reads TGTGCCAGCGAGGGTCAGGGGGATTTCAATGAGCAGTTCTTC. It codes for CASEGQGDFNEQFF.

The V gene is TRBV19, the J gene TRBJ2-3; 8 bases agree with TRBD1. CDR3 length equals 15 residues. The ends lost 4 bases at V and 3 bases at J; junction bases unmatched: 6. Germline-derived CDR1 and CDR2 are LNHDA and SQIVND (reference sequence). CDR3 sequence (DNA): TGTGCCAGTAGTAGGACAGGGAGTGATACAGATACGCAGTATTTT. Its translation: CASSRTGSDTDTQYF. The entire variable domain, with the rest obtained from reference TRBV19 and TRBJ2-3, is as follows: DGGITQSPKYLFRKEGQNVTLSCEQNLNHDAMYWYRQDPGQGLRLIYYSQIVNDFQKGDIAEGYSVSREKKESFPLTVTSAQKNPTAFYLCASSRTGSDTDTQYFGPGTRLTVL.